This is a list of T cell receptor beta chains from one sample in a study of blood T cell repertoires in COVID-19. TCRdb's table, derived via immunoSEQ multiplex PCR, lists solely in-frame clones and lacks some. The sample gives just under 80,000 clones, roughly 80% of which show up once; around a third is in the top ten. The sample comprised peripheral blood. The receptors stem from a woman in her 70s with acute or convalescent COVID-19. Each CDR3 is given with its conserved first and last residue. The D gene is left open where the match is weak. Clone size appears in some rows only: once, few, many, or a class for an expanded clone.

TRBD2	-	TRBJ2-1	TRBV7-3	TGTGCCAGCAGCTTAATCGTAGGCGCGGGAGCCGACAATGAGCAGTTCTTC	CASSLIVGAGADNEQFF
-	-	TRBJ1-5	TRBV10-2	TGCGCCAGCAGTGACCGAGGGCTAGGCGGGGATCAGCCCCAGCATTTT	CASSDRGLGGDQPQHF
-	once	TRBJ2-7	TRBV4-1	TGCGCCAGCAGCCAAGAATCAACGGGAGCCACCTCCTACGAGCAGTACTTC	CASSQESTGATSYEQYF
-	-	TRBJ2-7	TRBV18	TGTGCCAGCTCACCACCGATCGGTTACGAGCAGTACTTC	CASSPPIGYEQYF
TRBD2	-	TRBJ2-7	TRBV10-3	TGTGCCATCAGTGAGGGGACTAGTGGCGGGTACGAGCAGTACTTC	CAISEGTSGGYEQYF
TRBD1	once	TRBJ1-5	TRBV19	TGTGCCAGTATCTCGACAGGGGGCCGCAATCAGCCCCAGCATTTT	CASISTGGRNQPQHF
-	-	TRBJ2-2	TRBV5-1	TGCGCCAGCAGCTTCCGACAAACGTCGAACACCGGGGAGCTGTTTTTT	CASSFRQTSNTGELFF
-	-	TRBJ1-3	TRBV6-1	TGTGCCAGCAGTGAAGACACCCCAGGCCGCTCTGGAAACACCATATATTTT	CASSEDTPGRSGNTIYF
TRBD2	-	TRBJ2-2	TRBV6-5	TGTGCCAGCAGTTATACTAGCGGGATCGCCGGGGAGCTGTTTTTT	CASSYTSGIAGELFF
-	-	TRBJ1-4	TRBV7-9	TGTGCCACAGTCAGTGCAACTAATGAAAAACTGTTTTTT	CATVSATNEKLFF
TRBD2	-	TRBJ2-7	TRBV4-2	TGTGCCAGCAGCCAGAGGGGCGGGAGGGCCGGGTACTACGAGCAGTACTTC	CASSQRGGRAGYYEQYF
TRBD2	few	TRBJ2-2	TRBV5-1	TGCGCCAGCAGCTTAGGAAGGACTAGCGGGGCGAACACCGGGGAGCTGTTTTTT	CASSLGRTSGANTGELFF
TRBD1	-	TRBJ1-5	TRBV5-6	TGTGCCAGCAGCTTGTGGGGACAGAACTATCAGCCCCAGCATTTT	CASSLWGQNYQPQHF
-	-	TRBJ2-7	TRBV10-1	TGCGCCAGCAGTGAGGCTATTACCTACGAGCAGTACTTC	CASSEAITYEQYF
-	once	TRBJ2-3	TRBV3-1/TRBV3-2	TGTGCCAGCAGCCAAGGTGGGGGCGCCGGGACAGATACGCAGTATTTT	CASSQGGGAGTDTQYF
-	-	TRBJ1-2	TRBV2	TGTGCCACTTCTCCGATAGGGGTTTCTGGCTACACCTTC	CATSPIGVSGYTF
-	-	TRBJ2-1	TRBV6-5	TGTGCCAGCAGTCGTACACAGGCGCCAGACAATGAGCAGTTCTTC	CASSRTQAPDNEQFF
TRBD2	-	TRBJ2-3	TRBV5-1	TGCGCCAGCAGCTTCACTGGACTAGCGGTGAACACAGATACGCAGTATTTT	CASSFTGLAVNTDTQYF
TRBD1	-	TRBJ2-1	TRBV10-1	TGCGCCAGCAGTGACCCCGGGACAGGCAAAGATGAGCAGTTCTTC	CASSDPGTGKDEQFF
TRBD1	-	TRBJ1-5	TRBV19	TGTGCCAGTAGGTTACAGGGGGCCCAGCCCCAGCATTTT	CASRLQGAQPQHF
TRBD2	-	TRBJ2-1	TRBV5-4	TGTGCCAGCAGCTCAGGGACTAGCGGGAGGGCCGGGGACAATGAGCAGTTCTTC	CASSSGTSGRAGDNEQFF
TRBD1	-	TRBJ1-2	TRBV6-1	TGTGCCAGCAGTGAAGGAGGGGGCGCAAACTATGGCTGCACCTTC	CASSEGGGANYGCTF
-	few	TRBJ2-7	TRBV2	TGTGCCAGCAGTCATAGCACTCTTTTCTACGAGCAGTACTTC	CASSHSTLFYEQYF
TRBD2	-	TRBJ2-2	TRBV5-1	TGCGCCAGCAGCGGGGGACTAGTCTCGAGCACCGGGGAGCTGTTTTTT	CASSGGLVSSTGELFF
-	-	TRBJ2-5	TRBV7-6	TGTGCCAGCAGCCCCGGGTCTACCCTGATGGAGACCCAGTACTTC	CASSPGSTLMETQYF
-	-	TRBJ2-7	TRBV27	TGTGCCAGCAGTTTATCACAGGGCAGAGAGCAGTACTTC	CASSLSQGREQYF
-	-	TRBJ1-2	TRBV5-4	TGTGCCAGCAGCTCATACGGGGGAAGTGGCTACACCTTC	CASSSYGGSGYTF
TRBD1	-	TRBJ2-7	TRBV19	TGTGCCAGTAGTATGGAGATAGGACAGGGTTTCTACGAGCAGTACTTC	CASSMEIGQGFYEQYF
-	once	TRBJ2-2	TRBV11-3	TGTGCCAGCAGCTTCGAACCCAGAAACACCGGGGAGCTGTTTTTT	CASSFEPRNTGELFF
-	few	TRBJ2-2	TRBV12-3/TRBV12-4	TGTGCCAGCAGACGAGGTGGCACCGGGGAGCTGTTTTTT	CASRRGGTGELFF
-	once	TRBJ2-7	TRBV5-6	TGTGCCAGCAGCGGTGACAGTGTCCACGAGCAGTACTTC	CASSGDSVHEQYF
-	few	TRBJ1-5	TRBV19	TGTGCCAGTAGTATGAGGGGGTTTACAAATCAGCCCCAGCATTTT	CASSMRGFTNQPQHF
TRBD1	-	TRBJ2-5	TRBV3-1/TRBV3-2	TGTGCCAGCAGCCAGGTCAGGGGGAAAGAGACCCAGTACTTC	CASSQVRGKETQYF
-	-	TRBJ2-5	TRBV19	TGTGCCAGTAGCCCAGGGTCGGCCCTAGAGACCCAGTACTTC	CASSPGSALETQYF
TRBD2	-	TRBJ2-2	TRBV27	TGTGCCAGCAAACCATTTGTTAGCGGGGGACGGGGTGGCGGGGAGCTGTTTTTT	CASKPFVSGGRGGGELFF
TRBD2	-	TRBJ2-1	TRBV27	TGTGCCAGCAGCGAAGGACTAGCGGGAGGACCTGGACTAAATGAGCAGTTCTTC	CASSEGLAGGPGLNEQFF
-	-	TRBJ2-3	TRBV10-3	TGTGCCATCAGTGACCCTACAGGGTATGAGGCAGATACGCAGTATTTT	CAISDPTGYEADTQYF
-	-	TRBJ1-2	TRBV7-3	TGTGCCAGCAGCTCGCCGGGACTTGGGGGCTACACCTTC	CASSSPGLGGYTF
TRBD2	-	TRBJ2-5	TRBV7-2	TGTGCCAGCAGCCACAACCTAGCGGGAGGTGCCGGGGGGACCCAGTACTTC	CASSHNLAGGAGGTQYF
TRBD1	-	TRBJ1-3	TRBV2	TGTGCCAGCACCCTACGGGGGGACAGGGTAGCTGGAAACACCATATATTTT	CASTLRGDRVAGNTIYF
-	-	TRBJ1-1	TRBV29-1	TGCAGCGTTGTGTGGCCGGAGATTGAAGCTTTCTTT	CSVVWPEIEAFF
TRBD1	-	TRBJ1-1	TRBV27	TGTGCCAGCAGTAAACTCGGGACAGCGAACACTGAAGCTTTCTTT	CASSKLGTANTEAFF
-	-	TRBJ2-7	TRBV6-6	TGTGCCAGCAGCCCTTATCAACAGGGAATGGGGAACGAGCAGTACTTC	CASSPYQQGMGNEQYF
-	-	TRBJ1-5	TRBV5-5	TGTGCCAGCAGCTTGCTGTCTAATCAGCCCCAGCATTTT	CASSLLSNQPQHF